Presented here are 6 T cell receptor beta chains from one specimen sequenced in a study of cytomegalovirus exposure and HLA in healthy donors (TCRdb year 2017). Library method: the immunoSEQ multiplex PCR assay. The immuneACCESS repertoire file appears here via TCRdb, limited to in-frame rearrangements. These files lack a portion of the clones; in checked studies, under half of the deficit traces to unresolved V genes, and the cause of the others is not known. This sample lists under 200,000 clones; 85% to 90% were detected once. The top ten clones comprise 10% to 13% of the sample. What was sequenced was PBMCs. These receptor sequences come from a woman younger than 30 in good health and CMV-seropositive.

The CDR3 loop reads CASSVGIGGFEQFF. The CDR3 coding sequence is TGTGCCAGCAGCGTAGGGATAGGAGGGTTTGAGCAGTTCTTC. The chain links TRBV9 to TRBJ2-1; TRBD2 might be the D (6 bases). The germline V and J ends were trimmed by 0 bases and 9 bases, with 13 bases remaining between them. The CDR3 has 14 residues. Per germline, CDR1 SGDLS and CDR2 YYNGEE.

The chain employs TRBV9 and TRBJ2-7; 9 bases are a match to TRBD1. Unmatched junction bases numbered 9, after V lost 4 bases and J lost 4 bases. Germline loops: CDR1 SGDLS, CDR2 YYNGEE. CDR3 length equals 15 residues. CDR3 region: CASSPSSTGGYEQYF. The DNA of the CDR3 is TGTGCCAGCAGCCCTAGCTCGACAGGGGGTTACGAGCAGTACTTC.

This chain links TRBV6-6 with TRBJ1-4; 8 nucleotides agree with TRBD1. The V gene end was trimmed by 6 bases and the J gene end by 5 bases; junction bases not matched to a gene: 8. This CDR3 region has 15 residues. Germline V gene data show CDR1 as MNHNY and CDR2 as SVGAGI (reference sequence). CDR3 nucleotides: TGTGCCAGCAGGGACAGGGTTTTGGCGAATGAAAAACTGTTTTTT. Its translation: CASRDRVLANEKLFF.

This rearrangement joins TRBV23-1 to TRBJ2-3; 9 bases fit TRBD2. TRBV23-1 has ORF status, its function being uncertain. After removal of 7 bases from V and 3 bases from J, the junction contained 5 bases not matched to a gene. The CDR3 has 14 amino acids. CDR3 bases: TGCGCCAGCAAAAAAGCGGGAGGAACAGATACGCAGTATTTT. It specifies CASKKAGGTDTQYF.

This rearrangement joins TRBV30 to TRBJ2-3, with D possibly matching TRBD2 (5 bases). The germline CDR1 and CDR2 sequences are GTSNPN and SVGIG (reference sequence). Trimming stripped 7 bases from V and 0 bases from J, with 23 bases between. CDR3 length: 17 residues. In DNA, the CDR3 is TGTGCCTTTTCCTCACCAATAGCGCGCCCTAGCACAGATACGCAGTATTTT. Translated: CAFSSPIARPSTDTQYF. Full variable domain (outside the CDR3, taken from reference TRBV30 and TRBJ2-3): SQTIHQWPATLVQPVGSPLSLECTVEGTSNPNLYWYRQAAGRGLQLLFYSVGIGQISSEVPQNLSASRPQDRQFILSSKKLLLSDSGFYLCAFSSPIARPSTDTQYFGPGTRLTVL.

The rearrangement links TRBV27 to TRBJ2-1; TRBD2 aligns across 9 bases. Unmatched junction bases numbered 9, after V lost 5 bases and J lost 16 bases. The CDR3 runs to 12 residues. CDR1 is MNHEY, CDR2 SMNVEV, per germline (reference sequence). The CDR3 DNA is TGTGCCAGCAGTCCCTACGGGACTAGCCATTTCTTC. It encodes CASSPYGTSHFF.